The 20 T cell receptor beta chains reported below all come from one sample, sequenced in a study of CD8+ T cells in alopecia areata. As the sequencing template, cDNA was produced by extracting RNA and reverse transcribing it. Repertoires were generated with immunoSEQ multiplex PCR, while TCRdb's copy carries only in-frame clones and drops some. The data hold 150,000 or so clones, with more than 45% observed a single time. Source material: CD4+ T cells sorted from blood. The source of these receptors is a human donor with alopecia areata.

This clone was recorded a few times. The CDR3 protein is CASSGQGYDEQYF. The DNA of the CDR3 is TGTGCCAGCAGCGGACAGGGGTACGACGAGCAGTACTTC. The V gene is TRBV5-6, the J gene TRBJ2-7, with TRBD1 matching 9 bases. The CDR3 contains 13 residues. Germline lookup yields CDR1 SGHDT and CDR2 YYEEEE. V gave up 4 bases and J gave up 5 bases; unmatched junction bases: 4.

This rearrangement joins TRBV5-1 to TRBJ2-7, with TRBD1 matching 7 bases. Germline V CDR1 and CDR2: SGHRS, YFSETQ. CDR3 size: 14 residues. V lost 0 bases and J lost 5; bases outside the gene matches: 5. CDR3 in amino acids: CASSLGDRAHEQYF. The CDR3 region has the DNA TGCGCCAGCAGCTTGGGCGACAGGGCCCACGAGCAGTACTTC.

V is TRBV7-9 and J is TRBJ2-7, with 9 positions matching TRBD1. The CDR3 consists of 16 residues. CDR1 is SEHNR and CDR2 is FQNEAQ in the germline V gene (reference sequence). V gave up 5 bases and J gave up 4 bases; unmatched junction bases: 12. The CDR3 sequence is CASSQTGTGIVYEQYF. CDR3 DNA sequence: TGTGCCAGCAGCCAGACCGGGACAGGGATTGTGTACGAGCAGTACTTC.

V usage is TRBV2 and J usage is TRBJ1-5; TRBD1 is a possible D gene (5 bases). In germline, CDR1 is SNHLY, CDR2 FYNNEI. V dropped 7 bases and J dropped 1 base, with 8 bases sitting between them. The CDR3 spans 13 residues. For the CDR3, the DNA is TGTGCCAGCACCGGGGACAGCAATCAGCCCCAGCATTTT. This gives the protein CASTGDSNQPQHF.

This chain connects TRBV29-1 to TRBJ2-3, with 12 bases lining up with TRBD2. The CDR3 spans 14 residues. V shed 6 bases, J shed 4 bases, and the junction held 5 bases outside the gene matches. Germline V CDR1 and CDR2: SQVTM, ANQGSEA. CDR3 sequence: CSVGTSGLSDTQYF. The CDR3 DNA reads TGCAGCGTGGGGACTAGCGGGTTATCAGATACGCAGTATTTT.

This clone came up a few times. The rearrangement links TRBV27 to TRBJ2-7; 9 bases are shared with TRBD2. Looked up from germline, CDR1 is MNHEY and CDR2 is SMNVEV (reference sequence). The CDR3 loop spans 15 amino acids. The V gene end was trimmed by 7 bases and the J gene end by 1 base; junction bases not matched to a gene: 8. In nucleotides, the CDR3 is TGTGCCAGCAAACTGACTAGCGGTATTTCCTACGAGCAGTACTTC. Protein: CASKLTSGISYEQYF.

The chain carries TRBV29-1 and TRBJ2-5; D not certain. This CDR3 is built from 12 residues. Trimming pared 8 bases from V and 0 bases from J, leaving 10 bases between. The germline V gene encodes CDR1 SQVTM and CDR2 ANQGSEA. CDR3 sequence: CSHRMYQETQYF. For the CDR3, the DNA is TGCAGCCATCGGATGTACCAAGAGACCCAGTACTTC.

This clone was recorded a few times. The rearrangement joins TRBV2 to TRBJ1-5; unclear D gene. The CDR3 length is 15 residues. Germline CDR1 is SNHLY and CDR2 is FYNNEI. Trimming removed 3 bases at V and 5 bases at J, with 14 bases between. This chain's CDR3 is CASSDLRGADQPQHF. The DNA of the CDR3 is TGTGCCAGCAGTGATCTGCGGGGAGCGGATCAGCCCCAGCATTTT.

This clone came up once. J is TRBJ1-2 and V is TRBV28, with D uncertain. Between the trimmed V and J ends, which lost 1 base and 7 bases, there was a span of 7 bases. This CDR3 contains 12 residues. Germline V gene lookup returns CDR1 MDHEN and CDR2 SYDVKM. The CDR3 region has the DNA TGTGCCAGCAGTTTATTGACGACTGGCTACACCTTC. It yields the protein CASSLLTTGYTF.

This rearrangement joins TRBV9 to TRBJ2-5, with D uncertain. The V gene lost 0 bases and the J gene lost 5 bases, with 17 bases spanning the gap. This CDR3 has 16 residues. The germline V gene has CDR1 SGDLS and CDR2 YYNGEE. CDR3 DNA: TGTGCCAGCAGCGTAGACGGGCGGCCACATGGGGAGACCCAGTACTTC. Its protein product is CASSVDGRPHGETQYF. The full variable domain, its missing parts supplied by reference TRBV9 and TRBJ2-5, is DSGVTQTPKHLITATGQRVTLRCSPRSGDLSVYWYQQSLDQGLQFLIQYYNGEERAKGNILERFSAQQFPDLHSELNLSSLELGDSALYFCASSVDGRPHGETQYFGPGTRLLVL.

The V and J genes are TRBV5-1 and TRBJ2-5; 7 bases are shared with TRBD1. The length of the CDR3 is 14 residues. Germline trimming cut 4 bases from V and 3 bases from J; bases unmatched to any gene: 6. Germline V gives CDR1 SGHRS, CDR2 YFSETQ. CDR3 nucleotides: TGCGCCAGCAGCCCCGACAGGGCAAAAGAGACCCAGTACTTC. It codes for CASSPDRAKETQYF.

This chain links TRBV6-5 with TRBJ2-1; 8 nucleotides agree with TRBD2. The length of the CDR3 is 14 residues. The trim removed 0 bases at V and 9 bases at J, leaving 4 bases unmatched. CDR1 is MNHEY, CDR2 SVGAGI, per germline. As DNA, the CDR3 is TGTGCCAGCAGTTACTCGGGACTAGTAAGTGAGCAGTTCTTC. This gives the protein CASSYSGLVSEQFF.

In this sample, this clone turned up a few times. J is TRBJ1-3 and V is TRBV27; D perhaps matches TRBD1 (5 bases). Germline-derived CDR1 and CDR2 are MNHEY and SMNVEV (reference sequence). The CDR3 extends over 14 amino acids. Deletions cut 3 bases from V and 2 bases from J, with 8 bases between. The CDR3 bases are TGTGCCAGCAGTTTGGGGGTTACTGGAAACACCATATATTTT. Translated, it gives CASSLGVTGNTIYF.

The gene calls are TRBV7-2 and TRBJ2-7, with 8 bases matching TRBD2. Germline assignment: CDR1 SGHTA and CDR2 FQGNSA. The CDR3 is 14 residues long. The V gene end was trimmed by 0 bases and the J gene end by 6 bases; junction bases not matched to a gene: 4. DNA for the CDR3: TGTGCCAGCAGCTTAGCCGGGAGGGCCCGCGAGCAGTACTTC. The encoded protein is CASSLAGRAREQYF.

The gene calls are TRBV5-4 and TRBJ2-1; no clear D gene. The V gene's germline CDR1 is SGHNT and CDR2 YYREEE (reference sequence). The CDR3 totals 12 residues. With 4 bases removed from V and 6 bases from J, the gap between germline ends came to 8 bases. This chain's CDR3 is CASSRMGNEQFF. DNA for the CDR3: TGTGCCAGCAGCAGGATGGGCAATGAGCAGTTCTTC.

The rearrangement joins TRBV30 to TRBJ1-5, with D hard to call. The germline V gene has CDR1 GTSNPN and CDR2 SVGIG (reference sequence). The CDR3 extends over 16 amino acids. Trimming left V 0 bases short and J 3 bases short, with 15 bases between. The CDR3 DNA reads TGTGCCTGGAGTGTAAGTCGAAGGGTTTCCAATCAGCCCCAGCATTTT. It encodes CAWSVSRRVSNQPQHF.

This chain uses TRBV7-9 with TRBJ2-4, with a tentative D call TRBD1 (6 bases). The V gene's germline CDR1 is SEHNR and CDR2 FQNEAQ (reference sequence). V was cut by 6 bases and J by 7 bases, with 16 bases left in between. CDR3 length equals 14 residues. The CDR3 DNA is TGTGCCAGCAGTCCTCGACAGGAACGGAACATTCAGTACTTC. It codes for CASSPRQERNIQYF.

This clone has just a few counts. V and J are TRBV27 and TRBJ2-7; the match to TRBD2 covers 7 bases. The CDR3 loop spans 14 amino acids. The trim removed 6 bases at V and 1 base at J, leaving 6 bases unmatched. The V gene's germline CDR1 is MNHEY and CDR2 SMNVEV (reference sequence). DNA for the CDR3: TGTGCCAGCAGCCCCCGGGGGGATTCCTACGAGCAGTACTTC. Translated, it gives CASSPRGDSYEQYF.

There are a few counts of this clone. CDR3 sequence: CASSSGRTVGYEQYF. The DNA for the CDR3 is TGCGCCAGCAGCTCCGGTCGTACAGTGGGCTACGAGCAGTACTTC. The V and J genes are TRBV5-1 and TRBJ2-7; D not certain. CDR3 size: 15 residues. Per the germline V gene, CDR1 is SGHRS and CDR2 is YFSETQ. Between the trimmed V and J ends, which lost 3 bases and 3 bases, there was a span of 16 bases.

J is TRBJ2-5 and V is TRBV7-8; TRBD1 agrees at 9 bases. Trimming at V came to 4 bases and at J to 5 bases, leaving 5 bases not matched to a gene. Germline-derived CDR1 and CDR2 are SGHVS and FQNEAQ. The CDR3 covers 14 residues. The CDR3 sequence is CASSWRTGVETQYF. DNA for the CDR3: TGTGCCAGCAGCTGGAGGACAGGGGTGGAGACCCAGTACTTC.